The clone carrying this T cell receptor (beta chain) was detected only a few times. Its matching antigen is unknown. The CDR3 runs 15 residues. V was pared by 8 bases and J by 1 base, with 17 bases between. Germline V CDR1 and CDR2: MDHEN, SYDVKM. These data are taken from a study of T cell repertoires in cytomegalovirus infection. Study as a whole: Recently identified HLA-C-restricted CMV epitopes and well-studied HLA-B-restricted CMV epitopes were used by the study. Study-wide points: There were HLA-C-restricted CMV-specific TCR beta clonotypes dominating the ex vivo response.

TCRdb used MiXCR to reprocess the reads, holding one entry per CDR3 protein. Of roughly 350,000 distinct CDR3 sequences in the sample, 34% were seen once. This specimen was cultured PBMCs, taken from culture after CMV antigen stimulation. The V gene is TRBV28, the J gene TRBJ1-1; TRBD1 is a possible D gene (5 bases). The sequence was collected from a human donor in good health (CMV status not recorded). Some clones in this sample may be carry-over from other donors' samples. This chain's CDR3 is CASASGGDRNTEAFF. CDR3 DNA: TGTGCCAGCGCTTCAGGAGGGGATAGGAACACTGAAGCTTTCTTT. Together with reference TRBV28 and TRBJ1-1, the CDR3 gives the full variable domain: DVKVTQSSRYLVKRTGEKVFLECVQDMDHENMFWYRQDPGLGLRLIYFSYDVKMKEKGDIPEGYSVSREKKERFSLILESASTNQTSMYLCASASGGDRNTEAFFGQGTRLTVV.